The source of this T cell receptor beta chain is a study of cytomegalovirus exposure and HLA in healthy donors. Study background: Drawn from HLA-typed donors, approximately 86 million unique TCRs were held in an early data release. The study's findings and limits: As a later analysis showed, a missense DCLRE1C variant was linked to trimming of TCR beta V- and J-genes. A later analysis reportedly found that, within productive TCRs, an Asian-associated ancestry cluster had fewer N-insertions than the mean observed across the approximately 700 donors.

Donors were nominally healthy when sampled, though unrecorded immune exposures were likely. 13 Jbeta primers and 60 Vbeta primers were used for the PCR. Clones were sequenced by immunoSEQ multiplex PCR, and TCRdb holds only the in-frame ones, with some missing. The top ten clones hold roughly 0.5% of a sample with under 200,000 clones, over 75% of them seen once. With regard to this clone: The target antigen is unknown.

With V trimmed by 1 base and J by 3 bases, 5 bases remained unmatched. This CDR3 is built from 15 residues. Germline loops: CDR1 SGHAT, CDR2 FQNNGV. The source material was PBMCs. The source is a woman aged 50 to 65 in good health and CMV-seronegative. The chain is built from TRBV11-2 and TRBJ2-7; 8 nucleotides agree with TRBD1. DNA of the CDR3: TGTGCCAGCAGCTTAGCCAGGGGGCTTTACTACGAGCAGTACTTC. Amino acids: CASSLARGLYYEQYF.